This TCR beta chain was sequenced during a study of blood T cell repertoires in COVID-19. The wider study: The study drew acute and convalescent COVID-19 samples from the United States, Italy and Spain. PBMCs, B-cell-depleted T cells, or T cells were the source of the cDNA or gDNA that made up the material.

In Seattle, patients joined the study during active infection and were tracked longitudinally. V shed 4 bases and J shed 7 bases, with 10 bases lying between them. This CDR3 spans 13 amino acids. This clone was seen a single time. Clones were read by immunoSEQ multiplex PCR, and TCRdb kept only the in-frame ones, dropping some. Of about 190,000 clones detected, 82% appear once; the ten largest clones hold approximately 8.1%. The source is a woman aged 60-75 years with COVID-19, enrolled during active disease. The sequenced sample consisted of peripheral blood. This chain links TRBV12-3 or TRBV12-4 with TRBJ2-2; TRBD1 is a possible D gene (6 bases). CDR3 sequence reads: CASSYARGGELFF. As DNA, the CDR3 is TGTGCCAGCAGTTACGCCAGGGGCGGGGAGCTGTTTTTT.